The rows below give T cell receptor beta chains drawn from one sample of a study of Ad26.COV2.S vaccination and SARS-CoV-2 variants. The table came from immunoSEQ multiplex PCR; TCRdb's copy has only in-frame clones and leaves some out. The sample has 350,000 to 450,000 clones; about nine tenths are singletons. The sample was peripheral blood, taken in a trial of Ad26.COV2.S vaccine versus placebo. The source of these receptors is a person aged 18 to 65 who received the Ad26.COV2.S COVID-19 vaccine or a placebo. Each CDR3 is given without its conserved first and last residue. Each record gives: clone size, CDR3 length, V gene, CDR3 protein. Clone size is shown for a subset of rows, as once, few, many or a class of expanded clone.

.	12	TRBV30	AWSVQGAGDTQY
.	13	TRBV28	ASSSSPLAKNIQY
.	14	TRBV5-6	ASSPGTSIFTDTQY
.	11	TRBV10-2	ASSEGRRYEQY
.	7	TRBV29-1	SVAGGYT
once	13	TRBV7-9	ASSLSLGQQDTQY
.	11	TRBV9	ASSLETGGEQY
few	13	TRBV6-4	ASSPTGEGADTQY
.	13	TRBV5-6	ASSTGLENTGELF
.	13	TRBV5-5	ASSTDSGRYNEQF
.	12	TRBV3-1/TRBV3-2	ASSQGQGGQPQH
.	12	TRBV6-6	ASNPGQGRYGYT
.	13	TRBV7-2	ASSSSQDSYNEQF
.	11	TRBV5-6	ASSRTGGTEAF
.	11	TRBV14	ASSHEGEREQY
.	14	TRBV4-1	ASSQERGGRVETQY
.	14	TRBV14	ASSARQLSSYNEQF
.	14	TRBV30	AWSTGTSGEYNEQF
.	10	TRBV10-3	ATGQGGNEQF
.	15	TRBV30	AWSGTSGPRSSYEQY
once	14	TRBV7-9	ASSPGKQGAYETQY